The 18 T cell receptor beta chains below all came from one sample that was sequenced in a study of vaccination effects on CD4 cells after COVID-19. Before sequencing took place, the ViraFEST assay used viral peptide pools to expand antigen-specific CD4+ T cells. The authors isolated CD4+ T cells after approximately 9 days of culture. Sequencing was performed with immunoSEQ multiplex PCR; in TCRdb, only in-frame clones are kept and a portion is missing. Of just over 30,000 clones listed, 55% to 75% are singletons. Their recognized antigens are unknown. The input for sequencing was CD4+ T cells from PBMCs cultured with HCoV-229E spike peptides, taken before COVID-19 vaccination. Receptors were obtained from a human donor who received a COVID-19 vaccine.

The rearrangement joins TRBV9 to TRBJ2-5, with D uncertain. This CDR3 region has 14 residues. V was clipped by 0 bases and J by 5 bases, with 11 bases between them. The germline gives CDR1 SGDLS, CDR2 YYNGEE. The CDR3 sequence: CASSVGLAAETQYF. CDR3 bases: TGTGCCAGCAGCGTAGGGTTAGCCGCTGAGACCCAGTACTTC. Full variable domain (rest looked up from reference TRBV9 and TRBJ2-5): DSGVTQTPKHLITATGQRVTLRCSPRSGDLSVYWYQQSLDQGLQFLIQYYNGEERAKGNILERFSAQQFPDLHSELNLSSLELGDSALYFCASSVGLAAETQYFGPGTRLLVL.

This clone was counted between two and nine times. The rearrangement uses TRBV5-4 and TRBJ2-7; 11 bases align to TRBD2. The CDR3 spans 17 residues. Trimming removed 0 bases from V and 5 bases from J; junction bases left unmatched: 10. The germline gives CDR1 SGHNT, CDR2 YYREEE (reference sequence). The CDR3: CASSLGGSGGAWNEQYF. CDR3 sequence (DNA): TGTGCCAGCAGCTTGGGAGGTAGCGGGGGGGCGTGGAACGAGCAGTACTTC.

This clone showed up just a few times. This sequence joins TRBV3-1 (or the pseudogene TRBV3-2) and TRBJ1-1; D gene ambiguous. Trimming left V 4 bases short and J 7 bases short, with 10 bases between. Germline V gives CDR1 LGHDT, CDR2 YNNKEL (reference sequence). The CDR3 consists of 12 residues. In DNA, the CDR3 is TGTGCCAGCAGCCCATTATATGGTGAAGCTTTCTTT. It codes for CASSPLYGEAFF.

The V gene is TRBV5-1, the J gene TRBJ2-4; TRBD2 matches at 8 bases. The V gene end was trimmed by 0 bases and the J gene end by 8 bases; junction bases not matched to a gene: 4. CDR3 length equals 14 residues. Germline CDR1 and CDR2: SGHRS and YFSETQ. The CDR3 reads CASSLGAGGDIQYF. The CDR3, as DNA: TGCGCCAGCAGCTTGGGGGCGGGAGGTGACATTCAGTACTTC.

This clone was observed a handful of times. The gene calls are TRBV6-5 and TRBJ2-7, with a possible D match to TRBD1 (6 bases). Germline V gene data show CDR1 as MNHEY and CDR2 as SVGAGI. Trimming took 0 bases from V and 3 from J, leaving 12 bases between them. The CDR3 has 15 amino acids. This chain's CDR3 is CASSYSAGQLYEQYF. The CDR3 bases are TGTGCCAGCAGTTACTCGGCCGGACAGCTCTACGAGCAGTACTTC.

This clone showed up just a few times. The rearrangement joins TRBV4-2 to TRBJ1-2; TRBD1 might be the D (5 bases). Trimming left V 0 bases short and J 3 bases short, with 14 bases between. The CDR3 length is 16 residues. CDR1 and CDR2 (germline): LGHNA, YNFKEQ. CDR3 bases: TGTGCCAGCAGCCAAGAAAACACGGGGACTCACTATGGCTACACCTTC. Protein sequence: CASSQENTGTHYGYTF.

The J gene is TRBJ1-2, the V gene TRBV4-1, with D perhaps TRBD1 (5 bases). The V gene's germline CDR1 is MGHRA and CDR2 YSYEKL. Trimming left V 1 base short and J 5 bases short, with 14 bases between. The CDR3 is made up of 15 amino acids. The CDR3 DNA reads TGCGCCAGCAGCCAAGGTGACAGAGACCCTTATGGCTACACCTTC. Translated, it gives CASSQGDRDPYGYTF.

V gene TRBV6-5 combines with J gene TRBJ2-7, with a tentative D call TRBD2 (6 bases). V was shortened by 6 bases and J by 0 bases, with 15 bases between the two germline ends. Germline assignment: CDR1 MNHEY and CDR2 SVGAGI. CDR3 length: 15 amino acids. The CDR3 bases are TGTGCCAGCAGGGGAGGATTGGGGAGCTCCTACGAGCAGTACTTC. Translating it yields CASRGGLGSSYEQYF.

The chain couples TRBV27 to TRBJ2-7; 12 bases are a match to TRBD2. This CDR3 is built from 16 residues. CDR1 and CDR2 (germline): MNHEY, SMNVEV (reference sequence). V lost 6 bases, J lost 4 bases, and 10 bases stayed unmatched. The CDR3 here is CASRDPSGRARYEQYF. CDR3 DNA sequence: TGTGCCAGCAGGGACCCTAGCGGGAGGGCCCGATACGAGCAGTACTTC.

This CDR3 reads CASSSRPPGRYQNTEAFF. CDR3 coding DNA: TGTGCCAGCAGCTCAAGGCCGCCAGGGAGGTATCAGAACACTGAAGCTTTCTTT. The rearrangement uses TRBV3-1 (or the pseudogene TRBV3-2) and TRBJ1-1, with a weak D call TRBD1 (5 bases). The germline CDR1 and CDR2 sequences are LGHDT and YNNKEL (reference sequence). There are 18 residues in the CDR3. V shed 5 bases and J shed 1 base, with 23 bases lying between them.

The chain joins TRBV12-3 or TRBV12-4 to TRBJ1-1; D ambiguous. The length of the CDR3 is 13 residues. V gave up 7 bases and J gave up 4 bases, with 13 bases separating them. The CDR3 sequence is CASTLGEGTEAFF. CDR3 coding DNA: TGTGCCAGCACCCTCGGGGAGGGCACTGAAGCTTTCTTT.

This clone was observed a handful of times. The V gene is TRBV14, the J gene TRBJ1-2; D unclear. The CDR3 has 13 residues. The V and J ends lost 5 bases and 7 bases respectively, with 14 bases between them. The V gene's germline CDR1 is SGHDN and CDR2 FVKESK. For the CDR3, the DNA is TGTGCCAGCAGCGGAGGCTACGAGGCTGGCTACACCTTC. Translated, it gives CASSGGYEAGYTF.

The chain uses TRBV15 and TRBJ2-7; 7 bases agree with TRBD2. CDR1 is LNHNV, CDR2 YYDKDF, per germline (reference sequence). The CDR3 length is 16 residues. The J segment lost 2 bases and the V segment lost 3 bases, leaving 10 bases of the junction unmatched. CDR3 amino acids: CATSRVILSGAYEQYF. The CDR3 nucleotides are TGTGCCACCAGCAGGGTTATTCTGAGCGGGGCCTACGAGCAGTACTTC.

The chain recombines TRBV29-1 with TRBJ2-7, with 11 bases that match TRBD1. The CDR3 runs to 16 residues. Germline CDR1 SQVTM, CDR2 ANQGSEA. The V segment lost 4 bases and the J segment 0 bases; nucleotides outside the gene matches: 8. The CDR3 DNA reads TGCAGCGTTGGGACAGGGGGCAGACGGAGCTCCTACGAGCAGTACTTC. Amino acids: CSVGTGGRRSSYEQYF.

The V and J genes are TRBV5-5 and TRBJ1-1, with a possible D match to TRBD1 (6 bases). The V end was cut by 3 bases, the J end by 0 bases, with 15 bases between. The length of the CDR3 is 16 residues. Per the germline V gene, CDR1 is SGHKS and CDR2 is YYEKEE (reference sequence). Here the CDR3 DNA reads TGTGCCAGCAGCTGGCAGGGGAAGGGGGTGAACACTGAAGCTTTCTTT. The encoded protein is CASSWQGKGVNTEAFF.

The J gene is TRBJ1-2, the V gene TRBV7-2, with D tentatively TRBD1 (6 bases). CDR1 is SGHTA, CDR2 FQGNSA, per germline. Trimming took 3 bases from V and 4 from J, leaving 12 bases between them. This CDR3 contains 14 residues. CDR3 coding DNA: TGTGCCAGCAGCTTGGACAAGACAGGCTATGGCTACACCTTC. It encodes CASSLDKTGYGYTF.

The rearrangement links TRBV14 to TRBJ1-3; no clear D. V lost 0 bases and J lost 4, with 13 bases in between. The germline CDR1 and CDR2 sequences are SGHDN and FVKESK. The CDR3 runs 16 residues. CDR3 coding DNA: TGTGCCAGCAGCCAAGATGCTATGGTCGTCGGAAACACCATATATTTT. Its translation is CASSQDAMVVGNTIYF.

The chain carries TRBV7-8 and TRBJ1-3; D perhaps matches TRBD1 (6 bases). Germline V gene lookup returns CDR1 SGHVS and CDR2 FQNEAQ. The CDR3 consists of 13 residues. V was clipped by 5 bases and J by 4 bases, with 9 bases between them. Here the CDR3 DNA reads TGTGCCAGCAGCATCGACAGGGGAAACACCATATATTTT. Translation: CASSIDRGNTIYF.